This passage covers 10 T cell receptor beta chains from one sample sequenced in a study of early T cells in non-severe SARS-CoV-2 infection. A single record per CDR3 protein comes from TCRdb applying MiXCR to the 5' RACE reads. This sample has tens of thousands of distinct CDR3 sequences, with 12% found just once. Sequencing was carried out using whole blood. Receptors originate from an adult who was a healthcare worker with PCR-confirmed SARS-CoV-2 infection or an uninfected control (not recorded which).

This chain uses TRBV5-1 with TRBJ2-7; 10 nucleotides line up with TRBD2. This CDR3 region has 16 residues. V gave up 3 bases and J gave up 3 bases; unmatched junction bases: 9. Germline CDR1 SGHRS, CDR2 YFSETQ. Written as DNA, the CDR3 is TGCGCCAGCAGCTACCTTCGGACTAGCGGCATCTACGAGCAGTACTTC. Translation gives CASSYLRTSGIYEQYF.

This clonotype was detected many times. This chain connects TRBV11-2 to TRBJ1-2; D gene uncertain. Per germline, CDR1 SGHAT and CDR2 FQNNGV. V was shortened by 0 bases and J by 4 bases, with 12 bases between the two germline ends. This CDR3 is built from 15 residues. CDR3 in DNA: TGTGCCAGCAGCTTAGATCCGTCCCCCCCCTATGGCTACACCTTC. Translation: CASSLDPSPPYGYTF. The full variable domain, in which reference TRBV11-2 and TRBJ1-2 provide the parts outside the CDR3, is EAGVAQSPRYKIIEKRQSVAFWCNPISGHATLYWYQQILGQGPKLLIQFQNNGVVDDSQLPKDRFSAERLKGVDSTLKIQPAKLEDSAVYLCASSLDPSPPYGYTFGSGTRLTVV.

V usage is TRBV9 and J usage is TRBJ2-6; D may be TRBD1 (5 bases). Per germline, CDR1 SGDLS and CDR2 YYNGEE. Trimming cost V 0 bases and J 2 bases, with 12 bases left between them. The CDR3 has 17 residues. In nucleotides, the CDR3 is TGTGCCAGCAGCGTAGTAGGAAGGGGCGCTGGGGCCAACGTCCTGACTTTC. It yields the protein CASSVVGRGAGANVLTF.

The chain has TRBV18 and TRBJ1-2; D is perhaps TRBD1 (5 bases). Germline CDR1 and CDR2: KGHSH and LQKENI. V lost 0 bases to trimming and J lost 4 bases, with 9 bases between them. The CDR3 loop spans 14 amino acids. As DNA, the CDR3 is TGTGCCAGCTCACCACCTGGACATCTCTATGGCTACACCTTC. Residues: CASSPPGHLYGYTF.

This clonotype was counted many times. The chain combines TRBV5-1 with TRBJ2-7, with TRBD2 identical over 9 bases. V shed 0 bases, J shed 7 bases, and the junction held 11 bases outside the gene matches. The CDR3 contains 16 residues. Per the germline V gene, CDR1 is SGHRS and CDR2 is YFSETQ. The CDR3 DNA follows: TGCGCCAGCAGCTTGGTGGCTAGCGGGACCTACGGGGAGCAGTACTTC. This sequence encodes CASSLVASGTYGEQYF.

V gene TRBV6-2 or TRBV6-3 combines with J gene TRBJ2-7; D is possibly TRBD1 or TRBD2 (5 bases each). This CDR3 spans 15 amino acids. Germline lookup yields CDR1 MNHEY and CDR2 SVGEGT. V was trimmed by 0 bases and J by 7 bases, leaving 16 bases between them. The CDR3 reads CASSYSGRSIREQYF. The DNA for the CDR3 is TGTGCCAGCAGTTACTCGGGACGTAGCATAAGGGAGCAGTACTTC.

In its sample, this clonotype was seen a few times. The chain combines TRBV12-3 or TRBV12-4 with TRBJ2-7, with a tentative D call TRBD2 (5 bases). Deletions cut 3 bases from V and 3 bases from J, with 15 bases between. CDR3 length: 15 residues. CDR3 region: CASSLDPPSGYEQYF. CDR3 nucleotides: TGTGCCAGCAGTTTGGATCCCCCGAGCGGCTACGAGCAGTACTTC.

This clonotype was seen a few times. The chain carries TRBV9 and TRBJ1-6; D possibly corresponds to TRBD1 (6 bases). V was shortened by 2 bases and J by 8 bases, with 8 bases between the two germline ends. The CDR3 has 13 amino acids. Germline V gene data show CDR1 as SGDLS and CDR2 as YYNGEE. The CDR3 DNA follows: TGTGCCAGCAGCGTCTCAGGGGATTCACCCCTCCACTTT. Protein: CASSVSGDSPLHF.

This clonotype was seen many times. The chain couples TRBV12-3 or TRBV12-4 to TRBJ2-2; a weak D match, TRBD1 (5 bases). The CDR3 spans 14 residues. Deletions cut 5 bases from V and 1 base from J, with 8 bases between. Written as DNA, the CDR3 is TGTGCCAGCAGTCTTACAGGGAACACCGGGGAGCTGTTTTTT. Protein sequence: CASSLTGNTGELFF.

This clonotype was counted a few times. V usage is TRBV6-5 and J usage is TRBJ1-3; D ambiguous. The CDR3 is 15 amino acids. The germline gives CDR1 MNHEY, CDR2 SVGAGI. Trimming pared 0 bases from V and 0 bases from J, leaving 6 bases between. The CDR3 DNA sequence: TGTGCCAGCAGTTACTCGTACATCTCTGGAAACACCATATATTTT. Amino acids: CASSYSYISGNTIYF.